These 31 T cell receptor beta chains share one sample of origin, sequenced in a study of OX40 agonist ivuxolimab in advanced cancers. Assay used: immunoSEQ multiplex PCR; TCRdb lists only in-frame clones, some missing. Here the sample spans more than 95,000 clones, roughly 95% being singletons. Material: CD4+ or CD8+ T cells sorted from blood, obtained in a trial of the OX40 agonist ivuxolimab. Receptors were obtained from an adult with an advanced solid tumor such as melanoma, head and neck, liver or kidney cancer.

This chain joins TRBV18 and TRBJ1-1, with a possible D match to TRBD1 (6 bases). Trimming took off 4 bases at V and 0 bases at J, with 12 bases between the two ends. Germline V CDR1 and CDR2: KGHSH, LQKENI. The CDR3 runs to 15 residues. The CDR3 nucleotides are TGTGCCAGCTCACAAAACAGGGCAGTGAACACTGAAGCTTTCTTT. Translated, it gives CASSQNRAVNTEAFF.

The chain combines TRBV10-3 with TRBJ2-2; tentatively, D is TRBD1 or TRBD2 (5 bases each). Germline CDR1 is ENHRY and CDR2 is SYGVKD. The CDR3 sequence is 16 residues long. The V gene lost 4 bases and the J gene lost 4 bases, with 16 bases spanning the gap. In nucleotides, the CDR3 is TGTGCCATCAGTGCCCTTGGGGGAGAGGGCACCGGGGAGCTGTTTTTT. Amino acids: CAISALGGEGTGELFF.

The rearrangement uses TRBV10-3 and TRBJ1-1; 9 bases are a match to TRBD1. This CDR3 is built from 14 residues. The V gene end was trimmed by 10 bases and the J gene end by 1 base; junction bases not matched to a gene: 7. Germline lookup yields CDR1 ENHRY and CDR2 SYGVKD. The CDR3 spells CATGPGQGNTEAFF. In DNA, the CDR3 is TGTGCCACCGGGCCGGGACAGGGGAACACTGAAGCTTTCTTT.

This sequence joins TRBV5-1 and TRBJ2-3, with TRBD2 matching over 10 bases. CDR3 length: 18 amino acids. In germline, CDR1 is SGHRS, CDR2 YFSETQ. V lost 0 bases, J lost 2 bases, and 9 bases stayed unmatched. The CDR3 here is CASSLGVLAGVATDTQYF. The CDR3 bases are TGCGCCAGCAGCTTGGGAGTCCTAGCGGGAGTGGCCACAGATACGCAGTATTTT.

The chain links TRBV4-3 to TRBJ1-2; 7 nucleotides line up with TRBD1. The trim removed 3 bases at V and 5 bases at J, leaving 9 bases unmatched. The V gene's germline CDR1 is LGHNA and CDR2 YSLEER. The CDR3 is 15 amino acids. CDR3 amino acids: CASSQLTPGGYGYTF. DNA of the CDR3: TGCGCCAGCAGCCAGTTAACTCCAGGGGGGTATGGCTACACCTTC.

The rearrangement links TRBV6-6 to TRBJ2-2; 9 positions match TRBD1. The V gene end was trimmed by 6 bases and the J gene end by 3 bases; junction bases not matched to a gene: 5. This CDR3 region has 15 residues. From germline, CDR1 is MNHNY and CDR2 SVGAGI (reference sequence). The CDR3 is CASRNRGLDTGELFF. The CDR3 DNA follows: TGTGCCAGCAGAAACAGGGGGCTGGACACCGGGGAGCTGTTTTTT.

The chain uses TRBV27 and TRBJ2-5, with 9 bases lining up with TRBD2. The CDR3 is 16 residues long. Unmatched junction bases numbered 9, after V lost 3 bases and J lost 4 bases. Per germline, CDR1 MNHEY and CDR2 SMNVEV (reference sequence). CDR3 in DNA: TGTGCCAGCAGTTTGGCGGGAGGGGATTTGGGAGAGACCCAGTACTTC. It is translated as CASSLAGGDLGETQYF.

The rearrangement uses TRBV11-2 and TRBJ2-1; 7 positions match TRBD2. CDR1 is SGHAT, CDR2 FQNNGV, per germline. The trim removed 1 base at V and 4 bases at J, leaving 4 bases unmatched. This CDR3 is built from 15 residues. The CDR3 sequence: CASSLGRGIYNEQFF. The CDR3 DNA is TGTGCCAGCAGCTTAGGGCGGGGGATATACAATGAGCAGTTCTTC.

Comment on this clone: The final CDR3 position lacks the conserved phenylalanine or tryptophan, pointing to a likely read error. This rearrangement joins TRBV20-1 to TRBJ1-2; tentative D call: TRBD1 (6 bases). This CDR3 has 11 amino acids. Trimming removed 2 bases from V and 7 bases from J, with 8 bases in between. CDR1 and CDR2 (germline): DFQATT, SNEGSKA (reference sequence). DNA for the CDR3: TGCAGTGCTAGAAGGGGGGCTGGCTACACCCTC. It encodes CSARRGAGYTL.

The chain links TRBV5-4 to TRBJ2-5; D could derive from TRBD1 or TRBD2 (5 bases each). The CDR3 spans 12 residues. Between the trimmed V and J ends, which lost 3 bases and 7 bases, there was a span of 10 bases. Looked up from germline, CDR1 is SGHNT and CDR2 is YYREEE (reference sequence). This chain's CDR3 is CASSWDDVTQYF. CDR3 bases: TGTGCCAGCAGCTGGGACGACGTGACCCAGTACTTC.

The chain has TRBV30 and TRBJ2-7; D uncertain. The V and J ends lost 3 bases and 2 bases respectively, with 11 bases between them. Germline V gene lookup returns CDR1 GTSNPN and CDR2 SVGIG (reference sequence). The CDR3 totals 13 residues. This CDR3 reads CAWRIGFTYEQYF. In DNA form, the CDR3 reads TGTGCCTGGAGGATCGGGTTTACCTACGAGCAGTACTTC.

This chain joins TRBV29-1 and TRBJ1-5; TRBD1 is a possible D gene (5 bases). Germline-derived CDR1 and CDR2 are SQVTM and ANQGSEA. The CDR3 has 13 residues. The germline V and J ends were trimmed by 4 bases and 3 bases, with 10 bases remaining between them. The CDR3 reads CSVGQGLNQPQHF. In nucleotides, the CDR3 is TGCAGCGTTGGGCAGGGCCTCAATCAGCCCCAGCATTTT. Variable domain in full (rest from reference TRBV29-1 and TRBJ1-5): SAVISQKPSRDICQRGTSLTIQCQVDSQVTMMFWYRQQPGQSLTLIATANQGSEATYESGFVIDKFPISRPNLTFSTLTVSNMSPEDSSIYLCSVGQGLNQPQHFGDGTRLSIL.

The genes are TRBV7-2 and TRBJ1-1; the D gene is possibly TRBD1 (6 bases). The CDR3 totals 13 residues. CDR1 and CDR2 from the germline V gene are SGHTA and FQGNSA. Deletions cut 8 bases from V and 3 bases from J, with 13 bases between. The CDR3 nucleotides are TGTGCCAGCCAACCGGGGGCCCACACTGAAGCTTTCTTT. It codes for CASQPGAHTEAFF.

The CDR3 is CASSLERDSRTQYF. The CDR3, as DNA: TGTGCCAGCAGCTTGGAAAGGGACAGCCGGACGCAGTATTTT. The V gene is TRBV5-4, the J gene TRBJ2-3, with 7 bases that match TRBD1. Germline V gene data show CDR1 as SGHNT and CDR2 as YYREEE (reference sequence). J gave up 9 bases and V 0 bases, and 7 bases lay outside the gene matches. The CDR3 length is 14 residues.

This clone was seen only once. CDR3 in amino acids: CAISDPGLGAGNEQFF. The CDR3 DNA follows: TGTGCCATCAGCGACCCCGGTCTAGGGGCAGGAAATGAGCAGTTCTTC. J is TRBJ2-1 and V is TRBV10-3, with D possibly TRBD1 on 5 matching bases. From germline, CDR1 is ENHRY and CDR2 SYGVKD. V shed 6 bases and J shed 7 bases, with 22 bases lying between them. The CDR3 is made up of 16 amino acids.

This chain connects TRBV21-1 to TRBJ1-3; the D segment call TRBD1 is taken from the table without a DNA check. TRBV21-1 is annotated as a pseudogene. This CDR3 is 18 amino acids long. Here the CDR3 DNA reads TGTGCCAGCAGCAAAGGAGTACAGAGCCACCTCTCTGGAAACACCATATATTTT. It translates to CASSKGVQSHLSGNTIYF.

The CDR3 sequence: CASSPTGANTEAFF. DNA of the CDR3: TGTGCCAGCAGCCCAACAGGGGCGAACACTGAAGCTTTCTTT. This chain links TRBV7-2 with TRBJ1-1; 7 nucleotides line up with TRBD1. The CDR3 sequence is 14 residues long. CDR1 and CDR2 from the germline V gene are SGHTA and FQGNSA. J lost 1 base, V lost 5 bases, and 4 bases had no gene match.

The J gene is TRBJ2-7, the V gene TRBV4-2, with 8 bases fitting TRBD2. Germline loops: CDR1 LGHNA, CDR2 YNFKEQ. V lost 3 bases, J lost 0 bases, and 10 bases stayed unmatched. CDR3 length: 17 amino acids. CDR3 DNA: TGTGCCAGCAGCCAGGGAGTCCAAGCGGGGGCCTCCTACGAGCAGTACTTC. This gives the protein CASSQGVQAGASYEQYF.

The chain links TRBV27 to TRBJ2-7; possible D gene TRBD1, 6 bases. The CDR3 sequence is 13 residues long. V lost 5 bases and J 6 bases, leaving 14 bases between the germline ends. Germline lookup yields CDR1 MNHEY and CDR2 SMNVEV (reference sequence). CDR3: CASSPSRDTEQYF. The CDR3 nucleotides read TGTGCCAGCAGTCCATCCCGGGACACCGAGCAGTACTTC.

V is TRBV28 and J is TRBJ2-3, with 13 bases identical to TRBD2. The CDR3 is 19 amino acids. Germline CDR1 and CDR2: MDHEN and SYDVKM. The trim removed 4 bases at V and 3 bases at J, leaving 13 bases unmatched. CDR3 protein: CASSSNYFRTSGSTDTQYF. For the CDR3, the DNA is TGTGCCAGCAGTTCCAATTATTTTAGGACTAGCGGGAGTACAGATACGCAGTATTTT.

The chain combines TRBV5-1 with TRBJ1-4; 7 bases fit TRBD1. Trimming removed 3 bases from V and 6 bases from J; junction bases left unmatched: 8. Germline loops: CDR1 SGHRS, CDR2 YFSETQ. This CDR3 spans 15 amino acids. The chain's CDR3 is CASSYRGGDDEKLFF. The DNA for the CDR3 is TGCGCCAGCAGCTACCGAGGGGGCGATGATGAAAAACTGTTTTTT.

The CDR3 spells CASSQESGDYEQYF. The DNA for the CDR3 is TGCGCCAGCAGCCAAGAGTCGGGGGATTACGAGCAGTACTTC. The chain couples TRBV4-3 to TRBJ2-7, with D possibly being TRBD2 (6 bases). Trimming cost V 0 bases and J 4 bases, with 10 bases left between them. The CDR3 spans 14 residues. Germline V lookup: CDR1 LGHNA, CDR2 YSLEER.

The V gene is TRBV21-1, the J gene TRBJ2-5; TRBD2, as called in the table, went unchecked against the DNA. The end of the DNA is better explained by TRBJ2-7, so the J call may be wrong. TRBV21-1 is given as a pseudogene. CDR3 length: 13 residues. The CDR3 nucleotides read TGTGCCAGCAGTAGCGGGAGGATCAACGAGCAGTACTTC. This gives the protein CASSSGRINEQYF.

This clone was observed a handful of times. The chain joins TRBV30 to TRBJ1-1; D gene unclear. CDR3 length: 12 amino acids. Germline CDR1 is GTSNPN and CDR2 is SVGIG (reference sequence). Trimming took 0 bases from V and 5 from J, leaving 7 bases between them. The CDR3 DNA reads as TGTGCCTGGAGTGTACGTGAGACTGAAGCTTTCTTT. Translated: CAWSVRETEAFF.

The rearrangement joins TRBV5-1 to TRBJ2-5; no reliable D call. Between the trimmed V and J ends, which lost 7 bases and 1 base, there was a span of 14 bases. The V gene's germline CDR1 is SGHRS and CDR2 YFSETQ. The CDR3 has 14 residues. Here the CDR3 DNA reads TGCGCCAGCGGTCAGCGTCAGGCCCAAGAGACCCAGTACTTC. Translating gives CASGQRQAQETQYF.

The table lists this clone with a count of one. V usage is TRBV4-3 and J usage is TRBJ2-2; D might be TRBD1 (6 bases). Trimming removed 0 bases from V and 0 bases from J, with 14 bases in between. The CDR3 spans 18 residues. CDR1 LGHNA and CDR2 YSLEER come from the germline V gene. As DNA, the CDR3 is TGCGCCAGCAGCCAAGAGGGGTTGGGGGCGACGAACACCGGGGAGCTGTTTTTT. It specifies CASSQEGLGATNTGELFF.

The J gene is TRBJ1-2, the V gene TRBV5-1; 10 bases agree with TRBD1. V was pared by 1 base and J by 8 bases, with 8 bases of the junction left unmatched. The CDR3 totals 15 residues. Germline CDR1 is SGHRS and CDR2 is YFSETQ. CDR3 protein: CASSLRTGGPWGYTF. The CDR3 DNA follows: TGCGCCAGCAGCTTGAGGACAGGGGGGCCTTGGGGCTACACCTTC.

The rearrangement links TRBV19 to TRBJ1-2; possible D gene TRBD1, 5 bases. Germline V CDR1 and CDR2: LNHDA, SQIVND (reference sequence). There are 14 residues in the CDR3. Trimming stripped 5 bases from V and 2 bases from J, with 12 bases between. CDR3 sequence: CASSVGRSNYGYTF. The CDR3 DNA follows: TGTGCCAGTAGTGTGGGACGTTCGAACTATGGCTACACCTTC.

The genes are TRBV7-3 and TRBJ1-5, with 7 bases lining up with TRBD1. The trim removed 5 bases at V and 2 bases at J, leaving 15 bases unmatched. CDR3 length equals 18 residues. In germline, CDR1 is SGHTA, CDR2 FQGTGA. CDR3: CASSAGGTVRRGNQPQHF. Written as DNA, the CDR3 is TGTGCCAGCAGCGCAGGAGGGACAGTTAGAAGGGGCAATCAGCCCCAGCATTTT.

This chain uses TRBV12-5 with TRBJ1-4; maybe TRBD1 (5 bases). V was shortened by 4 bases and J by 5 bases, with 17 bases between the two germline ends. This CDR3 spans 16 amino acids. CDR1 is LGHNT and CDR2 is FRNRAP in the germline V gene. DNA for the CDR3: TGTGCTAGTGGTTCCAGCGAGGGGAAATGGAATGAAAAACTGTTTTTT. Protein product: CASGSSEGKWNEKLFF.

The rearrangement joins TRBV9 to TRBJ2-3, with D possibly matching TRBD2 (5 bases). Per the germline V gene, CDR1 is SGDLS and CDR2 is YYNGEE. The CDR3 spans 14 residues. V shed 4 bases and J shed 4 bases, with 13 bases lying between them. The CDR3: CASSFRKRADTQYF. The CDR3 DNA is TGTGCCAGCAGCTTCAGAAAGAGGGCAGATACGCAGTATTTT.